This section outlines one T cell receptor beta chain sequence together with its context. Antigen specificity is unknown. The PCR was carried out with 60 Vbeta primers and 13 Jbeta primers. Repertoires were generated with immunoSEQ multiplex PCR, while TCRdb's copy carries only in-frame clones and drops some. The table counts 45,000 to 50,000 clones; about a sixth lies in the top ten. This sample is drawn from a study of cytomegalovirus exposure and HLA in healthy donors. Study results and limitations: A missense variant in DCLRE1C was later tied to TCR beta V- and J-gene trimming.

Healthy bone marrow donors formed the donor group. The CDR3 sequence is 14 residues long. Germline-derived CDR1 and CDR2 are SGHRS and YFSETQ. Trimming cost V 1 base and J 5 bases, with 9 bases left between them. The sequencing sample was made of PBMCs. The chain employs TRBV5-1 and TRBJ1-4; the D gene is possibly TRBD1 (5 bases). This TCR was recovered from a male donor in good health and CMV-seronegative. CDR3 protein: CASSLYRPNEKLFF. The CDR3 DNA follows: TGCGCCAGCAGCTTGTACAGGCCCAATGAAAAACTGTTTTTT.